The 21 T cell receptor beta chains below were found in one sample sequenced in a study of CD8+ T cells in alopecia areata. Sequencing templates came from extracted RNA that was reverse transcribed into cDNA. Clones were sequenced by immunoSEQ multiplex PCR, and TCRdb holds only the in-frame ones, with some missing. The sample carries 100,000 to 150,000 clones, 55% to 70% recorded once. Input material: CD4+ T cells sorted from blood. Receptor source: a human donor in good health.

CDR3 sequence (DNA): TGTGCCTGGAGTCTCTCGGGGTATGGCTACACCTTC. It yields the protein CAWSLSGYGYTF. The chain carries TRBV30 and TRBJ1-2; D gene uncertain. This CDR3 spans 12 amino acids. Trimming took off 2 bases at V and 5 bases at J, with 9 bases between the two ends. Germline assignment: CDR1 GTSNPN and CDR2 SVGIG (reference sequence).

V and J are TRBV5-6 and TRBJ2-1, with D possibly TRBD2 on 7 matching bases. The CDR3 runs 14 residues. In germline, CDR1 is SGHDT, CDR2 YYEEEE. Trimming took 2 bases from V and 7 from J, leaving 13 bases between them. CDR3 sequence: CASSFGRGLNEQFF. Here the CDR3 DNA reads TGTGCCAGCAGCTTCGGGCGGGGGCTGAATGAGCAGTTCTTC.

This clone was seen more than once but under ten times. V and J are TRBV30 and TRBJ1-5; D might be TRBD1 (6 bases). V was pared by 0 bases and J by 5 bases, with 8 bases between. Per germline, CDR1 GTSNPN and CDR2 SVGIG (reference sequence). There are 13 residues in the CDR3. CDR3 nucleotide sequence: TGTGCCTGGAGTGTACAGGGACATCAGCCCCAGCATTTT. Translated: CAWSVQGHQPQHF.

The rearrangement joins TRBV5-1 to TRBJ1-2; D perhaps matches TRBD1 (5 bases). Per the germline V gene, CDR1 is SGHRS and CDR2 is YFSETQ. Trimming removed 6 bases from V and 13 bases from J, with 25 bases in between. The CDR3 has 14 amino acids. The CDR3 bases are TGCGCCAGCACCGAATTCGCCGGGACCGACTCAAGCACCTTC. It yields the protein CASTEFAGTDSSTF.

The CDR3 sequence: CASSPGTGEETQYF. The CDR3 DNA reads TGCGCCAGCAGCCCCGGGACAGGGGAAGAGACCCAGTACTTC. This chain connects TRBV5-1 to TRBJ2-5; TRBD1 matches 10 bases. CDR3 length: 14 amino acids. The germline gives CDR1 SGHRS, CDR2 YFSETQ. V dropped 4 bases and J dropped 3; count of bases not matched to a gene: 3. Supplemented by reference TRBV5-1 and TRBJ2-5, the full variable domain reads KAGVTQTPRYLIKTRGQQVTLSCSPISGHRSVSWYQQTPGQGLQFLFEYFSETQRNKGNFPGRFSGRQFSNSRSEMNVSTLELGDSALYLCASSPGTGEETQYFGPGTRLLVL.

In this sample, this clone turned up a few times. The CDR3 DNA follows: TGCAGCGTGGCAGAGGCTAGCGGAAACAATGAGCAGTTCTTC. Translating it yields CSVAEASGNNEQFF. The chain links TRBV29-1 to TRBJ2-1, with TRBD2 identical over 7 bases. The ends lost 6 bases at V and 5 bases at J; junction bases unmatched: 10. The germline CDR1 and CDR2 sequences are SQVTM and ANQGSEA. This CDR3 has 14 residues.

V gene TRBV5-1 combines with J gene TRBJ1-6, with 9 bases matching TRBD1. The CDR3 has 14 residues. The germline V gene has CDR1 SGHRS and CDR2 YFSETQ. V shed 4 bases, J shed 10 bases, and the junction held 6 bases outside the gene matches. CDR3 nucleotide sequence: TGCGCCAGCAGCGTACAGGGGGCAGACTCACCCCTCCACTTT. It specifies CASSVQGADSPLHF.

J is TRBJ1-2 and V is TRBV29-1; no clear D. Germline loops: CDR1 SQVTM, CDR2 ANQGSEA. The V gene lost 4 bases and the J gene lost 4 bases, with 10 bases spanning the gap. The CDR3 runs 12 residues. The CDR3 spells CSVASNLYGYTF. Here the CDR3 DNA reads TGCAGCGTTGCGAGCAATCTCTATGGCTACACCTTC.

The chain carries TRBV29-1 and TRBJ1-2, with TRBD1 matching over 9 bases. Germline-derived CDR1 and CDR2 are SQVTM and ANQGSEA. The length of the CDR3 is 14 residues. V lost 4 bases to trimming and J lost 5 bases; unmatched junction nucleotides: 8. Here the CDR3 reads CSVVTRDREYGYTF. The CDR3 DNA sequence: TGCAGCGTTGTAACTAGGGACAGGGAGTATGGCTACACCTTC. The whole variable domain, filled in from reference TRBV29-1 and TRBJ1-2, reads SAVISQKPSRDICQRGTSLTIQCQVDSQVTMMFWYRQQPGQSLTLIATANQGSEATYESGFVIDKFPISRPNLTFSTLTVSNMSPEDSSIYLCSVVTRDREYGYTFGSGTRLTVV.

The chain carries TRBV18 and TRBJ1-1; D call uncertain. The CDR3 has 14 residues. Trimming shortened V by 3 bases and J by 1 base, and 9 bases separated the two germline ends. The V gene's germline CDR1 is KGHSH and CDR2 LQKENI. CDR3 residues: CASSPRVTNTEAFF. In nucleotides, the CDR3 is TGTGCCAGCTCACCCCGGGTGACGAACACTGAAGCTTTCTTT.

The CDR3 sequence: CASSPLTGGGGYGYTF. The CDR3 bases are TGTGCCAGCAGTCCACTGACAGGGGGCGGAGGCTATGGCTACACCTTC. This chain links TRBV2 with TRBJ1-2, with 10 bases matching TRBD1. This CDR3 comprises 16 residues. V was pared by 5 bases and J by 4 bases, with 10 bases of the junction left unmatched. Germline CDR1 is SNHLY and CDR2 is FYNNEI. The full variable domain, in which reference TRBV2 and TRBJ1-2 provide the parts outside the CDR3, is EPEVTQTPSHQVTQMGQEVILRCVPISNHLYFYWYRQILGQKVEFLVSFYNNEISEKSEIFDDQFSVERPDGSNFTLKIRSTKLEDSAMYFCASSPLTGGGGYGYTFGSGTRLTVV.

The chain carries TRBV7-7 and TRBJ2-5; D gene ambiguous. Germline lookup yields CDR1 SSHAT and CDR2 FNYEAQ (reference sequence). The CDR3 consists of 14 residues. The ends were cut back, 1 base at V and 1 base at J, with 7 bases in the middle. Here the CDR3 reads CASSLGPFQETQYF. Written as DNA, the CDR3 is TGTGCCAGCAGCTTAGGTCCGTTCCAAGAGACCCAGTACTTC.

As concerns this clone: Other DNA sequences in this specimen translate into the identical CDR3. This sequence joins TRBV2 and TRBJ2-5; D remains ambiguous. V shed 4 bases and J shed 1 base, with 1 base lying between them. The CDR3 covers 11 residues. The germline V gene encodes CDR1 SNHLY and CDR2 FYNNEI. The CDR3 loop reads CASSAQETQYF. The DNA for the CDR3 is TGTGCCAGCAGTGCCCAAGAGACCCAGTACTTC. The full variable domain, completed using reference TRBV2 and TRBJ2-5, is EPEVTQTPSHQVTQMGQEVILRCVPISNHLYFYWYRQILGQKVEFLVSFYNNEISEKSEIFDDQFSVERPDGSNFTLKIRSTKLEDSAMYFCASSAQETQYFGPGTRLLVL.

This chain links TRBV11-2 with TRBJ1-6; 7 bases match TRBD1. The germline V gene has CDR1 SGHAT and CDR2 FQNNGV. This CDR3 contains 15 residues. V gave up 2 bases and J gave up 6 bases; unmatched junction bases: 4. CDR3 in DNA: TGTGCCAGCAGCTTAACCGGGACAGCTAATTCACCCCTCCACTTT. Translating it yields CASSLTGTANSPLHF.

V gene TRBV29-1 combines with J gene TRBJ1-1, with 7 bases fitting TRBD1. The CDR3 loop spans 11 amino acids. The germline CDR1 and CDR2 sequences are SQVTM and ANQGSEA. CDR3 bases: TGCATACTTATAGAGGGGGCAGTAGCTTTCTTT. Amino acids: CILIEGAVAFF.

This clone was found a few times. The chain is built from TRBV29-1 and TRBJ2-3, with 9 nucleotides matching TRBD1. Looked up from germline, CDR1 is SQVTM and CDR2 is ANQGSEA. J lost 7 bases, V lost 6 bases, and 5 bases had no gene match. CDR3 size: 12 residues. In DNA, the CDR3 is TGCAGCGTGGGACAGGGTGTGAATACGCAGTATTTT. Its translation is CSVGQGVNTQYF.

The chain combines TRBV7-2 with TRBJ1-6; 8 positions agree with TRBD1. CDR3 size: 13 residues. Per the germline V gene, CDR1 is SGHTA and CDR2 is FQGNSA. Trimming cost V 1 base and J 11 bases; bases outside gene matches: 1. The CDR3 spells CASSLEGQAPLHF. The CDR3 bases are TGTGCCAGCAGCTTAGAGGGACAGGCACCCCTCCACTTT. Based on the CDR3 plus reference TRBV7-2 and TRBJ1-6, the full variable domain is GAGVSQSPSNKVTEKGKDVELRCDPISGHTALYWYRQSLGQGLEFLIYFQGNSAPDKSGLPSDRFSAERTGGSVSTLTIQRTQQEDSAVYLCASSLEGQAPLHFGNGTRLTVT.

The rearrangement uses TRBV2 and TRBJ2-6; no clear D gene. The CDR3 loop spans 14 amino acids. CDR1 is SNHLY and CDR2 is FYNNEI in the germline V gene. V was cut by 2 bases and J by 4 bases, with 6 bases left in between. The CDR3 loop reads CASSETAGANVLTF. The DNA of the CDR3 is TGTGCCAGCAGTGAAACCGCAGGGGCCAACGTCCTGACTTTC.

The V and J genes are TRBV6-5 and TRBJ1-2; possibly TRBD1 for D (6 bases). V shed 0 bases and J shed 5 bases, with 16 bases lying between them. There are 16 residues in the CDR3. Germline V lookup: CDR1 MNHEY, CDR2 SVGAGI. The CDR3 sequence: CASSYSGTRVPYGYTF. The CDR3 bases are TGTGCCAGCAGTTACTCGGGGACACGCGTTCCTTATGGCTACACCTTC.

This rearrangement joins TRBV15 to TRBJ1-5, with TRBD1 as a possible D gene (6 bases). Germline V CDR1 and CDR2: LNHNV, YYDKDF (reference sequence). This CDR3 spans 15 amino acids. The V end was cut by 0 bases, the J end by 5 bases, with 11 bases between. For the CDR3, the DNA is TGTGCCACCAGCAGAGAGCAGGGGTATGATCAGCCCCAGCATTTT. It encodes CATSREQGYDQPQHF.

The CDR3 is CASSPLSGGANTGELFF. Written as DNA, the CDR3 is TGTGCCAGCAGCCCTCTTTCGGGGGGAGCGAACACCGGGGAGCTGTTTTTT. The gene calls are TRBV5-4 and TRBJ2-2, with 7 bases lining up with TRBD2. With 4 bases clipped from V and 0 bases from J, the junction kept 9 bases outside the gene matches. In germline, CDR1 is SGHNT, CDR2 YYREEE (reference sequence). This CDR3 contains 17 residues.